A selection of T cell receptor beta chains follows, all from one sample in a study of blood T cell repertoires in COVID-19. Here immunoSEQ multiplex PCR was the method, and the copy in TCRdb shows in-frame clones only, minus some. The table records 150,000 to 200,000 clones, around 87% of them present only once. Specimen: peripheral blood. The source of these receptors is a man aged 40-55 years with active or convalescent COVID-19. CDR3s include the opening cysteine and the closing phenylalanine or tryptophan. Fields, in order: J gene, V gene, D gene, clone size, CDR3 DNA, CDR3 protein. The D gene is left open where the match is weak. Expanded clones are given a class, and other clones once, few, many or no size at all.

TRBJ1-3 | TRBV2 | NA | NA | TGTGCCAGCGACAGGTACTCTGGAAACACCATATATTTT | CASDRYSGNTIYF
TRBJ1-2 | TRBV5-4 | NA | once | TGTGCCAGCAAAATACTGGTGACGGCGAGTCAGGGTCCGCGGGGCTACACCTTC | CASKILVTASQGPRGYTF
TRBJ1-1 | TRBV18 | NA | NA | TGTGCCAGCTCACCCAGGGAGGGCACTGAAGCTTTCTTT | CASSPREGTEAFF
TRBJ1-6 | TRBV6-5 | NA | NA | TGTGCCAGCAGCGAGGAATCGGGTTATAATTCACCCCTCCACTTT | CASSEESGYNSPLHF
TRBJ2-3 | TRBV3-1/TRBV3-2 | NA | NA | TGTGCCAGCAGCCACATGGACACATTCACAGATACGCAGTATTTT | CASSHMDTFTDTQYF
TRBJ1-1 | TRBV4-1 | TRBD1 | NA | TGCGCCAGCAGCCAGCAAACAGGGGGCGTCACTGAAGCTTTCTTT | CASSQQTGGVTEAFF
TRBJ2-5 | TRBV29-1 | NA | NA | TGCAGCGTTGAGGACAGACAAGAGACCCAGTACTTC | CSVEDRQETQYF
TRBJ2-5 | TRBV11-3 | NA | NA | TGTGCCAGCAGCTTAGGCACTAGGTATTCTAGCGAGAGGGAGACCCAGTACTTC | CASSLGTRYSSERETQYF
TRBJ1-2 | TRBV12-3/TRBV12-4 | TRBD1 | NA | TGTGCCAGCAGTACAGGACAGGTCTATGGCTACACCTTC | CASSTGQVYGYTF
TRBJ1-6 | TRBV5-1 | NA | NA | TGCGCCAGCAGCTTGTCAGGGGCCGGTTCACCCCTCCACTTT | CASSLSGAGSPLHF
TRBJ2-1 | TRBV6-1 | TRBD2 | few | TGTGCCAGCAGTGAAACGGCGGGACTAGCGGGGCCGCACAATGAGCAGTTCTTC | CASSETAGLAGPHNEQFF
TRBJ2-1 | TRBV11-2 | TRBD2 | NA | TGTGCCAGCAGCCTCGGGACTAGCGGGGGGTTGAACAATGAGCAGTTCTTC | CASSLGTSGGLNNEQFF
TRBJ1-6 | TRBV5-1 | TRBD1 | NA | TGCGCCAGCAGCCCGGGACAGGGAACCTATAATTCACCCCTCCACTTT | CASSPGQGTYNSPLHF
TRBJ2-7 | TRBV4-1 | TRBD2 | once | TGCGCCAGCAGCCAGTGGACCAACGGGGGAGGGGAGCAGTACTTC | CASSQWTNGGGEQYF
TRBJ2-7 | TRBV14 | NA | NA | TGTGCCAGCAGCCAAGCGGACAGACTTTACTACGAGCAGTACTTC | CASSQADRLYYEQYF
TRBJ2-2 | TRBV5-1 | NA | NA | TGCGCCAGCAGCTCACGGGACACAAACACCGGGGAGCTGTTTTTT | CASSSRDTNTGELFF
TRBJ1-4 | TRBV12-5 | TRBD1 | NA | TGTGCTAGTGGACTACAGGGGGTGCGGGAAAAACTGTTTTTT | CASGLQGVREKLFF
TRBJ1-2 | TRBV29-1 | NA | once | TGCAGGGCTGGGGGGTCCTATGGCTACACCTTC | CRAGGSYGYTF
TRBJ1-3 | TRBV19 | NA | NA | TGTGCCAGTAGTATGTCCGGGATTGGAAACACCATATATTTT | CASSMSGIGNTIYF
TRBJ2-7 | TRBV5-1 | TRBD1 | NA | TGCGCCAGCAGCCCAGGACAGGTGGGGTCCTACGAGCAGTACTTC | CASSPGQVGSYEQYF
TRBJ2-7 | TRBV9 | TRBD1 | NA | TGTGCCAGCAGCAAGGGACAGGGCTTCACCTACGAGCAGTACTTC | CASSKGQGFTYEQYF
TRBJ2-2 | TRBV4-2 | NA | NA | TGTGCCAGCAGCCAAGGAATAGCGAACACCGGGGAGCTGTTTTTT | CASSQGIANTGELFF